Shown below are 31 T cell receptor beta chains from a single sample sequenced in a study of T cell responses to AZD1222 COVID-19 vaccine. The protocol was immunoSEQ multiplex PCR, while the TCRdb copy is restricted to in-frame clones and leaves out a portion. The table shows 90,000 to 100,000 clones, with over 75% occurring only once. The source material was peripheral blood, sampled on day 0 of AZD1222 vaccination. All receptors come from an adult in good health.

The V and J genes are TRBV19 and TRBJ1-4; D gene uncertain. The V gene lost 10 bases and the J gene lost 4 bases, with 13 bases spanning the gap. The CDR3 is 13 amino acids. Germline V gives CDR1 LNHDA, CDR2 SQIVND (reference sequence). CDR3 sequence (DNA): TGTGCCACTGCGCGGGTCTATAATGAAAAACTGTTTTTT. Residues: CATARVYNEKLFF. Complete variable domain (other parts from reference TRBV19 and TRBJ1-4): DGGITQSPKYLFRKEGQNVTLSCEQNLNHDAMYWYRQDPGQGLRLIYYSQIVNDFQKGDIAEGYSVSREKKESFPLTVTSAQKNPTAFYLCATARVYNEKLFFGSGTQLSVL.

This rearrangement joins TRBV28 to TRBJ2-7; D may be TRBD1 (5 bases). The CDR3 length is 13 residues. Germline CDR1 and CDR2: MDHEN and SYDVKM. The germline V and J ends were trimmed by 7 bases and 6 bases, with 16 bases remaining between them. The CDR3 DNA sequence: TGTGCCAGCACTAACAGGCGCGTTGGCGAGCAGTACTTC. It yields the protein CASTNRRVGEQYF.

This rearrangement joins TRBV5-1 to TRBJ2-2; 8 bases are shared with TRBD1. The length of the CDR3 is 18 residues. The ends lost 3 bases at V and 0 bases at J; junction bases unmatched: 10. Germline lookup yields CDR1 SGHRS and CDR2 YFSETQ. CDR3 region: CASSSRTGRNANTGELFF. The CDR3 DNA follows: TGCGCCAGCAGCTCGAGGACAGGGCGTAACGCGAACACCGGGGAGCTGTTTTTT.

This clone was observed a few times. This chain connects TRBV6-2 or TRBV6-3 to TRBJ1-2; D unresolved. The CDR3 runs 12 residues. V lost 2 bases and J 8 bases, leaving 9 bases between the germline ends. Looked up from germline, CDR1 is MNHEY and CDR2 is SVGEGT. CDR3: CASSYVKAGYTF. CDR3 nucleotides: TGTGCCAGCAGTTACGTGAAGGCCGGCTACACCTTC.

The chain links TRBV6-6 to TRBJ2-7, with 11 positions matching TRBD1. The trim removed 6 bases at V and 7 bases at J, leaving 8 bases unmatched. The germline CDR1 and CDR2 sequences are MNHNY and SVGAGI (reference sequence). CDR3 length: 14 amino acids. As DNA, the CDR3 is TGTGCCAGCAGACCGGGACAGGGGGAAAGGGAGCAGTACTTC. It encodes CASRPGQGEREQYF.

The J gene is TRBJ1-4, the V gene TRBV19; D gene uncertain. Germline CDR1 is LNHDA and CDR2 is SQIVND (reference sequence). CDR3 length: 14 amino acids. With 7 bases removed from V and 8 bases from J, the gap between germline ends came to 17 bases. The CDR3 spells CASNPRRGSEKLFF. CDR3 nucleotide sequence: TGTGCCAGTAACCCCAGGAGAGGGAGCGAAAAACTGTTTTTT.

The CDR3 coding sequence is TGTGCCACCAGCAGAGATATTAGACAGCCCGAAAACATTCAGTACTTC. It yields the protein CATSRDIRQPENIQYF. This chain links TRBV15 with TRBJ2-4; possibly TRBD1 for D (5 bases). CDR3 length equals 16 residues. The V gene lost 0 bases and the J gene lost 5 bases, with 14 bases spanning the gap. Looked up from germline, CDR1 is LNHNV and CDR2 is YYDKDF (reference sequence).

The sample holds one count of this clone. The V gene is TRBV7-9, the J gene TRBJ1-5; D might be TRBD1 (5 bases). Trimming shortened V by 1 base and J by 4 bases, and 11 bases separated the two germline ends. Germline V lookup: CDR1 SEHNR, CDR2 FQNEAQ (reference sequence). The CDR3 length is 15 residues. The CDR3 DNA follows: TGTGCCAGCAGCTTAGGCCCCGGGGGAAATCAGCCCCAGCATTTT. Translating it yields CASSLGPGGNQPQHF.

The chain uses TRBV7-3 and TRBJ2-1; TRBD2 matches at 8 bases. Germline CDR1 reads SGHTA; CDR2 reads FQGTGA. This CDR3 spans 16 amino acids. Losses at the gene ends were 5 bases for V and 9 bases for J; bases not matched to a gene: 15. The CDR3 DNA follows: TGTGCCAGCAGCCTCCCTCCTCTAAGCGGGAGTCCTGAGCAGTTCTTC. Translation: CASSLPPLSGSPEQFF. Filled out from reference TRBV7-3 and TRBJ2-1, the complete variable domain reads GAGVSQTPSNKVTEKGKYVELRCDPISGHTALYWYRQSLGQGPEFLIYFQGTGAADDSGLPNDRFFAVRPEGSVSTLKIQRTERGDSAVYLCASSLPPLSGSPEQFFGPGTRLTVL.

The chain links TRBV7-8 to TRBJ1-1; D not resolved. Germline CDR1 is SGHVS and CDR2 is FQNEAQ. The CDR3 is 13 residues long. V was shortened by 5 bases and J by 5 bases, with 12 bases between the two germline ends. The CDR3: CASSLRTGTEAFF. DNA of the CDR3: TGTGCCAGCAGCCTTCGGACGGGGACTGAAGCTTTCTTT.

The rearrangement links TRBV7-9 to TRBJ2-4, with D possibly being TRBD1 (7 bases). Trimming stripped 2 bases from V and 16 bases from J, with 18 bases between. The CDR3 has 13 amino acids. Per the germline V gene, CDR1 is SEHNR and CDR2 is FQNEAQ (reference sequence). CDR3 in DNA: TGTGCCAGCAGCTTAATTGAGGGGGGACAGCAATACTTC. Its translation: CASSLIEGGQQYF. Full variable domain (rest looked up from reference TRBV7-9 and TRBJ2-4): DTGVSQNPRHKITKRGQNVTFRCDPISEHNRLYWYRQTLGQGPEFLTYFQNEAQLEKSRLLSDRFSAERPKGSFSTLEIQRTEQGDSAMYLCASSLIEGGQQYFGAGTRLSVL.

The chain employs TRBV7-6 and TRBJ1-2; D unresolved. V lost 2 bases, J lost 1 base, and 5 bases lay in between. Germline CDR1 and CDR2: SGHVS and FNYEAQ. The CDR3 is made up of 13 amino acids. CDR3 nucleotide sequence: TGTGCCAGCAGCTTATCAAATAACTATGGCTACACCTTC. This encodes CASSLSNNYGYTF.

The chain combines TRBV19 with TRBJ1-3; D is perhaps TRBD1 (6 bases). In germline, CDR1 is LNHDA, CDR2 SQIVND (reference sequence). Trimming removed 5 bases at V and 0 bases at J, with 17 bases between. The CDR3 runs 17 residues. The CDR3 is CASSSQDRPYSGNTIYF. CDR3 bases: TGTGCCAGTAGTTCCCAAGACAGGCCCTACTCTGGAAACACCATATATTTT. The full variable domain, its missing parts supplied by reference TRBV19 and TRBJ1-3, is DGGITQSPKYLFRKEGQNVTLSCEQNLNHDAMYWYRQDPGQGLRLIYYSQIVNDFQKGDIAEGYSVSREKKESFPLTVTSAQKNPTAFYLCASSSQDRPYSGNTIYFGEGSWLTVV.

The V gene is TRBV19, the J gene TRBJ1-5, with a possible D match to TRBD1 (6 bases). The CDR3 extends over 12 amino acids. V was clipped by 4 bases and J by 5 bases, with 6 bases between them. Looked up from germline, CDR1 is LNHDA and CDR2 is SQIVND (reference sequence). The CDR3 protein is CASSTGDQPQHF. The CDR3, as DNA: TGTGCCAGTAGTACAGGGGATCAGCCCCAGCATTTT.

The chain is built from TRBV12-5 and TRBJ2-2, with TRBD2 matching 7 bases. This CDR3 contains 17 residues. Germline CDR1 is LGHNT and CDR2 is FRNRAP. V shed 0 bases and J 3 bases; nucleotides not matched to a gene: 7. Written as DNA, the CDR3 is TGTGCTAGTGGTTTGGTTCCGGGGGAGGGAGACACCGGGGAGCTGTTTTTT. Amino acids: CASGLVPGEGDTGELFF.

V gene TRBV28 combines with J gene TRBJ2-7; tentative D call: TRBD2 (5 bases). Trimming removed 6 bases from V and 7 bases from J, with 28 bases in between. Germline V gene lookup returns CDR1 MDHEN and CDR2 SYDVKM. CDR3 length: 17 amino acids. Written as DNA, the CDR3 is TGTGCCAGCAGCCCGAATCCCCTAAGATTCGGGGAGCGAGAGCAGTACTTC. Translating it yields CASSPNPLRFGEREQYF.

The gene calls are TRBV7-2 and TRBJ1-2; D possibly corresponds to TRBD1 (5 bases). The germline V gene encodes CDR1 SGHTA and CDR2 FQGNSA. Trimming pared 4 bases from V and 4 bases from J, leaving 7 bases between. This CDR3 comprises 12 residues. The CDR3 loop reads CASSSGAYGYTF. CDR3 DNA sequence: TGTGCCAGCAGCTCCGGGGCCTATGGCTACACCTTC.

As concerns this clone: Different DNA sequences within this sample yield the same CDR3. V is TRBV3-1 (or the pseudogene TRBV3-2) and J is TRBJ2-7; D unresolved. The CDR3 runs 14 residues. Germline CDR1 LGHDT, CDR2 YNNKEL (reference sequence). Deletions cut 4 bases from V and 0 bases from J, with 10 bases between. CDR3 in amino acids: CASSPLLSSYEQYF. CDR3 coding DNA: TGTGCCAGCAGCCCATTATTAAGCTCCTACGAGCAGTACTTC.

The V call is TRBV5-1, the J call TRBJ2-3; the match to TRBD1 covers 7 bases. Germline loops: CDR1 SGHRS, CDR2 YFSETQ. This CDR3 has 14 amino acids. After removal of 4 bases from V and 5 bases from J, the junction contained 7 bases not matched to a gene. The DNA for the CDR3 is TGCGCCAGCAGCCCCGGAACAGGGGAAGATACGCAGTATTTT. It translates to CASSPGTGEDTQYF.

The chain uses TRBV5-6 and TRBJ1-2, with D possibly matching TRBD1 (5 bases). Germline values: CDR1 SGHDT, CDR2 YYEEEE. There are 13 residues in the CDR3. The V end lost 1 base, the J end lost 4 bases, and 8 bases lay between the germline ends. CDR3 nucleotide sequence: TGTGCCAGCAGCTTGAGGGGCCCCTATGGCTACACCTTC. Its protein is CASSLRGPYGYTF.

This clone was seen more than once but under ten times. The chain recombines TRBV2 with TRBJ1-1; TRBD1 agrees at 8 bases. V dropped 7 bases and J dropped 2; count of bases not matched to a gene: 15. The CDR3 is 17 amino acids. Germline assignment: CDR1 SNHLY and CDR2 FYNNEI. Here the CDR3 DNA reads TGTGCCAGCATAGTAGATAGACAGGGGAAGATCAACACTGAAGCTTTCTTT. Translation: CASIVDRQGKINTEAFF.

The CDR3 region is CASSYSMLGSLTDTQYF. DNA for the CDR3: TGTGCCAGCAGTTACTCGATGTTGGGATCCCTCACAGATACGCAGTATTTT. The V call is TRBV6-2 or TRBV6-3, the J call TRBJ2-3; unclear D gene. V was clipped by 0 bases and J by 2 bases, with 15 bases between them. Germline CDR1 MNHEY, CDR2 SVGEGT. The CDR3 is made up of 17 amino acids.

This rearrangement joins TRBV15 to TRBJ1-2; 12 bases are a match to TRBD1. J was trimmed by 6 bases and V by 4 bases; bases with no gene match: 15. The length of the CDR3 is 18 residues. Germline CDR1 LNHNV, CDR2 YYDKDF (reference sequence). The CDR3 reads CATSTRNLGTGGGNGYTF. The CDR3 coding sequence is TGTGCCACCAGCACCAGAAATTTAGGGACAGGGGGCGGGAATGGCTACACCTTC.

This clone was counted a single time. J is TRBJ2-7 and V is TRBV4-1; D is uncertain. V lost 5 bases and J 3 bases, leaving 20 bases between the germline ends. The CDR3 runs 16 residues. In germline, CDR1 is MGHRA, CDR2 YSYEKL. DNA of the CDR3: TGCGCCAGCAGCTCAAGCGCTGCAGCGAACATCTACGAGCAGTACTTC. It translates to CASSSSAAANIYEQYF.

The chain uses TRBV7-2 and TRBJ2-7, with unresolved D. V was pared by 2 bases and J by 0 bases, with 11 bases between. Germline V lookup: CDR1 SGHTA, CDR2 FQGNSA. The length of the CDR3 is 15 residues. The CDR3 nucleotides read TGTGCCAGCAGCTTATACCGAGACGCCTCCTACGAGCAGTACTTC. Residues: CASSLYRDASYEQYF.

The chain has TRBV4-2 and TRBJ1-5, with 8 bases that match TRBD1. Germline values: CDR1 LGHNA, CDR2 YNFKEQ. Trimming at V came to 1 base and at J to 5 bases, leaving 10 bases not matched to a gene. CDR3 size: 17 residues. CDR3 sequence: CASSQGGGQVVYQPQHF. The CDR3 DNA sequence: TGTGCCAGCAGCCAAGGCGGGGGACAGGTGGTCTATCAGCCCCAGCATTTT.

J is TRBJ2-4 and V is TRBV9, with 14 positions matching TRBD2. The J segment lost 8 bases and the V segment lost 0 bases, leaving 7 bases of the junction unmatched. The CDR3 consists of 17 residues. CDR1 and CDR2 (germline): SGDLS, YYNGEE. CDR3 region: CASSVGGTSGSGHIQYF. The DNA of the CDR3 is TGTGCCAGCAGCGTAGGAGGGACTAGCGGGAGCGGGCACATTCAGTACTTC.

This chain connects TRBV12-5 to TRBJ2-2, with D unresolved. Germline loops: CDR1 LGHNT, CDR2 FRNRAP. The CDR3 sequence is 12 residues long. V lost 6 bases, J lost 3 bases, and 5 bases lay in between. The CDR3 coding sequence is TGTGCTAGTGGCCTCGACACCGGGGAGCTGTTTTTT. Translation gives CASGLDTGELFF. Together with reference TRBV12-5 and TRBJ2-2, the CDR3 gives the full variable domain: DARVTQTPRHKVTEMGQEVTMRCQPILGHNTVFWYRQTMMQGLELLAYFRNRAPLDDSGMPKDRFSAEMPDATLATLKIQPSEPRDSAVYFCASGLDTGELFFGEGSRLTVL.

J is TRBJ1-1 and V is TRBV6-5, with D possibly matching TRBD1 (5 bases). CDR1 MNHEY and CDR2 SVGAGI come from the germline V gene. V lost 4 bases and J 0 bases, leaving 9 bases between the germline ends. This CDR3 region has 14 residues. As DNA, the CDR3 is TGTGCCAGCAGTTTCGAGGGGTTGAACACTGAAGCTTTCTTT. It translates to CASSFEGLNTEAFF.

The rearrangement joins TRBV18 to TRBJ2-2; D is unclear. Germline V gene lookup returns CDR1 KGHSH and CDR2 LQKENI. V was clipped by 5 bases and J by 2 bases, with 9 bases between them. CDR3 length: 14 residues. DNA of the CDR3: TGTGCCAGCTCATTTCTAGATAACACCGGGGAGCTGTTTTTT. This sequence encodes CASSFLDNTGELFF.

V usage is TRBV18 and J usage is TRBJ1-2; TRBD1 agrees at 8 bases. V was clipped by 2 bases and J by 0 bases; unmatched bases: 2. The CDR3 extends over 15 amino acids. Germline assignment: CDR1 KGHSH and CDR2 LQKENI. CDR3 nucleotides: TGTGCCAGCTCACCAGGACAGGGTACTAACTATGGCTACACCTTC. Its translation is CASSPGQGTNYGYTF.